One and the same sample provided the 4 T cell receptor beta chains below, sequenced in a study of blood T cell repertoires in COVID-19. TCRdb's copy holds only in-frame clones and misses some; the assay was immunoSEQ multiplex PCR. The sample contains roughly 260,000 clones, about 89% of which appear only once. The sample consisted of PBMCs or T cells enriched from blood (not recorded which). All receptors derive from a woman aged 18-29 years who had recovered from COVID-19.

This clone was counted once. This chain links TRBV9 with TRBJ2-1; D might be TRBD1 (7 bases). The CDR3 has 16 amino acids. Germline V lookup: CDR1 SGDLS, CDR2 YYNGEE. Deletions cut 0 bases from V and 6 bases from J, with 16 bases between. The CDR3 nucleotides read TGTGCCAGCAGCGTAGAGGGGGGACAGCCAACCAATGAGCAGTTCTTC. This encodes CASSVEGGQPTNEQFF.

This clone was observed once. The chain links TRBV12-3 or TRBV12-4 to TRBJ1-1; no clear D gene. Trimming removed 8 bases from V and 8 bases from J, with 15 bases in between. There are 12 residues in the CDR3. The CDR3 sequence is CASHPNAGEAFF. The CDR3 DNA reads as TGTGCCAGCCACCCCAATGCGGGGGAAGCTTTCTTT.

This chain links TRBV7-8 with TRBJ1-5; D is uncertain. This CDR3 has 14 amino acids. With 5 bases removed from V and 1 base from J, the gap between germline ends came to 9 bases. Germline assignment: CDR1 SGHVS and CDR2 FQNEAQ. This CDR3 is CASSRELSNQPQHF. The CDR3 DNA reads TGTGCCAGCAGCCGAGAATTAAGCAATCAGCCCCAGCATTTT.

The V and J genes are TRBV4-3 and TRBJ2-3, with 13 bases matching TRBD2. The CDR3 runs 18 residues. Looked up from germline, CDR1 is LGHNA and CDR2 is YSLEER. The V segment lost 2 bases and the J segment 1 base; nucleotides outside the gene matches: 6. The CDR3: CASSQPTSGGAGTDTQYF. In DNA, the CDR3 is TGCGCCAGCAGCCAACCTACTAGCGGGGGGGCGGGCACAGATACGCAGTATTTT.